These 8 T cell receptor beta chains were all obtained from the same sample, sequenced in a study of shared T cell receptors in the human thymus. Generated by immunoSEQ multiplex PCR, the TCRdb table keeps only in-frame clones and is missing some. This sample has 720,000 or so clones, with 80% to 90% found just once. This sample was also put to use in a study of human thymus T cells.

Source material: thymocytes. Source of these receptors: a girl in the first two years of life with a congenital heart defect.

This sequence joins TRBV6-6 and TRBJ1-6; D not certain. V was cut by 6 bases and J by 10 bases, with 19 bases left in between. Germline V gene data show CDR1 as MNHNY and CDR2 as SVGAGI (reference sequence). This CDR3 has 15 residues. CDR3 loop: CASSLPGRLQSPLHF. CDR3 coding DNA: TGTGCCAGCAGCCTACCTGGCAGGTTGCAATCACCCCTCCACTTT.

This rearrangement joins TRBV12-1 to TRBJ2-3; no DNA check was done on the table's D call, TRBD2. TRBV12-1 is noted as a pseudogene. There are 16 residues in the CDR3. CDR3 in amino acids: CASSFGAGGRTDTQYF. For the CDR3, the DNA is TGTGCCAGCAGCTTTGGAGCGGGGGGGCGCACAGATACGCAGTATTTT.

The gene calls are TRBV5-1 and TRBJ2-7, with D perhaps matching TRBD1 (6 bases). The CDR3 length is 15 residues. Trimming pared 3 bases from V and 4 bases from J, leaving 17 bases between. Germline V CDR1 and CDR2: SGHRS, YFSETQ. The CDR3: CASSSVQEQGYEQYF. CDR3 DNA sequence: TGCGCCAGCAGCTCGGTGCAAGAACAGGGATACGAGCAGTACTTC. Drawing the rest from reference TRBV5-1 and TRBJ2-7, the complete variable domain is KAGVTQTPRYLIKTRGQQVTLSCSPISGHRSVSWYQQTPGQGLQFLFEYFSETQRNKGNFPGRFSGRQFSNSRSEMNVSTLELGDSALYLCASSSVQEQGYEQYFGPGTRLTVT.

V is TRBV15 and J is TRBJ2-3; 12 bases line up with TRBD2. Per germline, CDR1 LNHNV and CDR2 YYDKDF (reference sequence). V lost 0 bases, J lost 6 bases, and 4 bases stayed unmatched. This CDR3 comprises 16 residues. The CDR3 protein is CATSRERTSGVDTQYF. The DNA for the CDR3 is TGTGCCACCAGCAGAGAAAGGACTAGCGGGGTTGATACGCAGTATTTT.

The chain combines TRBV14 with TRBJ2-5; D gene uncertain. V was cut by 0 bases and J by 6 bases, with 11 bases left in between. This CDR3 is 14 amino acids long. Germline V gene lookup returns CDR1 SGHDN and CDR2 FVKESK. CDR3 in amino acids: CASSQDLVSKTQYF. In DNA form, the CDR3 reads TGTGCCAGCAGCCAAGATCTAGTATCAAAGACCCAGTACTTC.

In nucleotides, the CDR3 is TGTGCCAGCACCCAGACGGGACAGGGGCTGACGCCCCTCCACTTT. It translates to CASTQTGQGLTPLHF. The rearrangement joins TRBV6-5 to TRBJ1-6; TRBD1 matches 10 bases. CDR3 size: 15 residues. Germline CDR1 reads MNHEY; CDR2 reads SVGAGI. V was pared by 7 bases and J by 13 bases, with 13 bases of the junction left unmatched.

The genes are TRBV5-4 and TRBJ1-1; D call uncertain. The CDR3 length is 17 residues. CDR1 is SGHNT, CDR2 YYREEE, per germline (reference sequence). The V and J ends lost 4 bases and 5 bases respectively, with 24 bases between them. The CDR3 nucleotides are TGTGCCAGCAGCCCAGGAGGCACAGCTCGTTGGGGAACTGAAGCTTTCTTT. Translated, it gives CASSPGGTARWGTEAFF. Filled out from reference TRBV5-4 and TRBJ1-1, the complete variable domain reads ETGVTQSPTHLIKTRGQQVTLRCSSQSGHNTVSWYQQALGQGPQFIFQYYREEENGRGNFPPRFSGLQFPNYSSELNVNALELDDSALYLCASSPGGTARWGTEAFFGQGTRLTVV.

The count of this clone is one. This chain uses TRBV27 with TRBJ2-5, with D tentatively TRBD1 (5 bases). CDR1 and CDR2 (germline): MNHEY, SMNVEV (reference sequence). The CDR3 extends over 16 amino acids. The V and J ends lost 3 bases and 5 bases respectively, with 19 bases between them. The CDR3: CASSFFVPRAGETQYF. CDR3 sequence (DNA): TGTGCCAGCAGTTTTTTCGTGCCCAGGGCTGGGGAGACCCAGTACTTC.